A selection of T cell receptor beta chains follows, all from one sample in a study of blood T cell repertoires in COVID-19. Assay used: immunoSEQ multiplex PCR; TCRdb lists only in-frame clones, some missing. The data hold 150,000 to 200,000 clones, with roughly 90% observed a single time. The sample consisted of PBMCs or T cells enriched from blood (not recorded which). The receptors stem from a woman between 25 and 40 years old who had recovered from COVID-19. Both conserved end residues are part of each CDR3. Each record gives: D gene, V gene, CDR3 protein. A D gene is named only where the DNA matches it firmly.

d_gene: NA
v_gene: TRBV30
CDR3aa: CAWSVLGDEQYF

d_gene: TRBD1
v_gene: TRBV10-1
CDR3aa: CASSEAPRTGLHTYTQYF

d_gene: NA
v_gene: TRBV15
CDR3aa: CATSRAGGSYGYTF

d_gene: TRBD1
v_gene: TRBV9
CDR3aa: CASSVEDRVGLNTEAFF

d_gene: TRBD1
v_gene: TRBV20-1
CDR3aa: CSASATGTGKQETQYF

d_gene: NA
v_gene: TRBV7-8
CDR3aa: CASSFGTNTGELFF

d_gene: TRBD1
v_gene: TRBV18
CDR3aa: CASSKGTGGSEQYF

d_gene: NA
v_gene: TRBV10-1
CDR3aa: CASSEPHRTVCEQFF

d_gene: NA
v_gene: TRBV6-2/TRBV6-3
CDR3aa: CASSPHPSRSSYNSPLHF

d_gene: NA
v_gene: TRBV6-5
CDR3aa: CASSYSGVRAETQYF

d_gene: NA
v_gene: TRBV3-1/TRBV3-2
CDR3aa: CASSLSVVVTYGYTF

d_gene: NA
v_gene: TRBV27
CDR3aa: CASSSQGEADTQYF

d_gene: TRBD2
v_gene: TRBV3-1/TRBV3-2
CDR3aa: CASQLAGVEETQYF

d_gene: NA
v_gene: TRBV29-1
CDR3aa: CSVEDAGTNTEAFF

d_gene: TRBD1
v_gene: TRBV5-1
CDR3aa: CASSLRDRTYEQYF

d_gene: TRBD2
v_gene: TRBV11-2
CDR3aa: CASSPGGGDTQYF

d_gene: TRBD2
v_gene: TRBV5-1
CDR3aa: CASSLAPSGGGTDTQYF

d_gene: NA
v_gene: TRBV4-2
CDR3aa: CASSQEGTRGYNEQFF

d_gene: TRBD2
v_gene: TRBV2
CDR3aa: CASIFGGEYRETQYF

d_gene: TRBD1
v_gene: TRBV11-3
CDR3aa: CASSWNDRASYEQYF

d_gene: TRBD1
v_gene: TRBV27
CDR3aa: CASSLGDSSGNTIYF

d_gene: NA
v_gene: TRBV4-3
CDR3aa: CASSQDPGGEYNEQFF

d_gene: TRBD2
v_gene: TRBV15
CDR3aa: CATSRDHPRWEGQETQYF

d_gene: NA
v_gene: TRBV12-3/TRBV12-4
CDR3aa: CASTKGAGYEQYF

d_gene: NA
v_gene: TRBV4-1
CDR3aa: CASSLGEGSYNSPLHF

d_gene: TRBD2
v_gene: TRBV5-5
CDR3aa: CASSPGLAGTTDTQYF

d_gene: NA
v_gene: TRBV7-3
CDR3aa: CASRLGVTGELFF

d_gene: TRBD1
v_gene: TRBV12-5
CDR3aa: CASGSGTGTNTEAFF

d_gene: TRBD1
v_gene: TRBV27
CDR3aa: CASSFRDRRGYTF

d_gene: NA
v_gene: TRBV4-3
CDR3aa: CASSQDLGTGASEQYF

d_gene: TRBD2
v_gene: TRBV13
CDR3aa: CASSPTSGSTYEQYF

d_gene: NA
v_gene: TRBV18
CDR3aa: CASSPESTNEKLFF

d_gene: TRBD2
v_gene: TRBV10-3
CDR3aa: CAIATSGAYNEQFF

d_gene: NA
v_gene: TRBV15
CDR3aa: CATSRDTVEYGYTF

d_gene: TRBD1
v_gene: TRBV14
CDR3aa: CASSLGQGVYGYTF

d_gene: NA
v_gene: TRBV2
CDR3aa: CASRREDEKLFF

d_gene: TRBD1
v_gene: TRBV4-2
CDR3aa: CASSQVPEGGNYGYTF

d_gene: NA
v_gene: TRBV19
CDR3aa: CASSKRMGYGYTF

d_gene: TRBD2
v_gene: TRBV6-5
CDR3aa: CASSRVLRGDGELFF

d_gene: TRBD2
v_gene: TRBV6-5
CDR3aa: CASSYKPGTIYNEQFF

d_gene: TRBD2
v_gene: TRBV11-3
CDR3aa: CASKSGTSSETQYF

d_gene: NA
v_gene: TRBV2
CDR3aa: CASRGEPTVANQPQHF

d_gene: NA
v_gene: TRBV7-3
CDR3aa: CASSLNPSGELFF

d_gene: TRBD2
v_gene: TRBV19
CDR3aa: CASSPSGPHYEQYF

d_gene: TRBD1
v_gene: TRBV6-2/TRBV6-3
CDR3aa: CASSSPMTGKMYEQYF